Presented here are 7 T cell receptor beta chains from one specimen sequenced in a study of CXCR3-negative and CXCR3-positive naive CD8 T cells. TRB cDNA was prepared as libraries by UMI-labeled 5' RACE. Using the 5' RACE reads, TCRdb records one entry per CDR3 protein without DNA. The listing records about 130,000 distinct CDR3 sequences. Sequences were obtained from naive CXCR3- CD8+ T cells from blood. Subset given: CD45RO-CCR7+CD27+CD95- naive CD8+ T cells lacking CXCR3 (TNR3-). The receptors derive from a human donor in good health. Some clones in this sample may be carry-over from other donors' samples.

The genes are TRBV7-9 and TRBJ2-5; TCRdb's D call, TRBD1, is unchecked because there is no DNA. CDR1 SEHNR and CDR2 FQNEAQ come from the germline V gene (reference sequence). This CDR3 is 15 amino acids long. The CDR3 sequence is CASSRPVGIGETQYF. The complete variable domain, with remaining parts taken from reference TRBV7-9 and TRBJ2-5, reads DTGVSQNPRHKITKRGQNVTFRCDPISEHNRLYWYRQTLGQGPEFLTYFQNEAQLEKSRLLSDRFSAERPKGSFSTLEIQRTEQGDSAMYLCASSRPVGIGETQYFGPGTRLLVL.

The chain couples TRBV27 to TRBJ2-3. The CDR3 length is 14 residues. The germline V gene has CDR1 MNHEY and CDR2 SMNVEV (reference sequence). Here the CDR3 reads CASSLSGFGDTQYF.

The chain combines TRBV12-3 or TRBV12-4 with TRBJ2-7; the TCRdb D gene call, TRBD1, has no DNA to confirm it. This CDR3 has 15 residues. The CDR3 protein is CASSASGQGTREQYF.

The chain carries TRBV3-1 and TRBJ2-2. The CDR3 contains 11 residues. CDR1 and CDR2 (germline): LGHDT, YNNKEL (reference sequence). The CDR3 reads CASSQAGELFF.

This rearrangement joins TRBV4-3 to TRBJ1-5. CDR1 and CDR2 from the germline V gene are LGHNA and YSLEER. This CDR3 region has 19 residues. CDR3 region: CAISQGYETATLSNQPQHF.

V usage is TRBV29-1 and J usage is TRBJ2-7; the TRBD1 assignment by TCRdb is unverifiable without DNA. CDR1 is SQVTM, CDR2 ANQGSEA, per germline. The CDR3 runs to 16 residues. The CDR3 loop reads CSVEGGFGTPDYEQYF.

The CDR3 here is CATSRTGGLGDNEQFF. The V gene is TRBV15, the J gene TRBJ2-1; TCRdb reports TRBD1, a call that lacks DNA to check it against. CDR3 length: 16 amino acids. Germline V gene sequence: CDR1 LNHNV, CDR2 YYDKDF (reference sequence).